A single T cell receptor (beta chain) is shown here with its context. Its antigen has not been determined. No base quality information exists; no much larger clone differs at one position. The immunoSEQ platform was used for TCRbeta chain sequencing. The authors' pipeline ran thus. When conventional T cell repertoires were pooled, patients gave approximately 1x10^5 distinct in-frame TCRbeta sequences, while healthy donors gave just over 1.3x10^5. Treg TCRbeta sequences found in two or more individuals were classed as public, and these public Treg TCRbeta sequences were then looked for in Tconv repertoires. Differences between groups were assessed using Mann-Whitney U tests with Bonferroni-Dunn correction in GraphPad Prism 7.03. TCRdb mirrors the immuneACCESS table, restricted to in-frame sequences. Some clones are absent from its copies; in checked studies, under half trace to an unresolved V gene, and the reason for the others is unknown. Clone size and the V and J calls come from that table; the DNA yielded D and trimming. The sample table records over 20,000 clones; around 97% of these occur just once. The top ten clones comprise around 0.3% of the sample.

This sample is part of a study of B cell selection in AIRE deficiency (dated by TCRdb to about 2019). Regarding the research as a whole: Researchers compared the TCRbeta repertoires of sorted blood CD4+ conventional T cells and regulatory T cells from AIRE-deficient patients with the corresponding repertoires from healthy controls. The TCR-sequenced cohort comprised roughly 5 AIRE-deficient APECED patients and roughly 5 healthy control donors. Results the study describes overall, beyond this receptor: CDR3s were shorter in shared Treg sequences, reflecting a bias toward rearrangements that have few non-templated nucleotide insertions. Among 3657 shared Treg TCRbeta sequences, about 30% were shared exclusively by healthy donors and about 9.3% exclusively by patients, which suggests that Treg selection is less efficient in the absence of AIRE. In terms of TCRBV gene usage, CDR3 length and TCR diversity, Tconv and Treg cells from AIRE-deficient patients looked similar to Tconv and Treg cells from healthy donors. Only TCRbeta chains were sequenced; around 36% of shared healthy-donor Treg sequences also occurred in healthy Tconv, possibly because of differing TCRalpha chains. Roughly 31% of the Treg TCRbeta sequences shared among healthy donors were found in patient Tconv cells, which suggests that Treg-biased clones were diverted into the Tconv compartment.

CD4+CD127+ cells were sorted as the conventional CD4 T cell population. AIRE-deficient patients had APECED syndrome. Sorting of Tconv and Treg cells intended for TCRbeta sequencing was performed on a FACSAria flow cytometer. Sorted cells were collected into 5-ml round-bottom polystyrene tubes, and dry cell pellets were frozen at -80°C before sequencing. Sequenced input: conventional CD4+ T cells sorted from PBMCs. The receptor's source is a human donor with AIRE deficiency.

CDR3 sequence: CASRQKGEETQYF. The DNA reads as follows: TGTGCCAGCAGACAAAAGGGGGAAGAGACCCAGTACTTC. Recombination linked TRBV21-1 to TRBJ2-5; the table's D call, TRBD1, was not checked against the DNA. TRBV21-1 counts as a pseudogene. The CDR3 spans 13 residues, from the cysteine through the phenylalanine. The only DNA kept is the CDR3, 39 bases in frame from the first base.